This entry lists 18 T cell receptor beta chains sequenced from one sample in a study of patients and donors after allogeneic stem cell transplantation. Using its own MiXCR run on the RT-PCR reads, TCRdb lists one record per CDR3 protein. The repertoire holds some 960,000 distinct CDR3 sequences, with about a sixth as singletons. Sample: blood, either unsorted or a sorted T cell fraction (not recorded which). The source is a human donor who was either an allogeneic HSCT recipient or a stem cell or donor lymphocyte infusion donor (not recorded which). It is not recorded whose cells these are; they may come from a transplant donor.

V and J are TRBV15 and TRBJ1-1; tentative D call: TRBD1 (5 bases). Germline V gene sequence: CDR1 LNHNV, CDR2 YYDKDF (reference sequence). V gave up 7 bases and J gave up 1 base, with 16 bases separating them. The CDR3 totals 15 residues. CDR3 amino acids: CATTTFSDKNTEAFF. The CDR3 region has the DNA TGTGCCACCACCACCTTCTCGGACAAGAACACTGAAGCTTTCTTT.

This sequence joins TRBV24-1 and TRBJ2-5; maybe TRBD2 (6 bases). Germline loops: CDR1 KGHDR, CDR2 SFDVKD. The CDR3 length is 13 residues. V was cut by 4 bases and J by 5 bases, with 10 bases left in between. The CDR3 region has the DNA TGTGCCACCAGTGACGGTGGGGGGGAGACCCAGTACTTC. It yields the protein CATSDGGGETQYF.

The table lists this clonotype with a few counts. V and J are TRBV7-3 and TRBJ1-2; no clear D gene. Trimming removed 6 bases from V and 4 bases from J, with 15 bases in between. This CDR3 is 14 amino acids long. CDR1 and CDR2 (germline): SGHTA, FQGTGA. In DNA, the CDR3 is TGTGCCAGCAGTAAAATCGCCGGATCCTATGGCTACACCTTC. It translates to CASSKIAGSYGYTF.

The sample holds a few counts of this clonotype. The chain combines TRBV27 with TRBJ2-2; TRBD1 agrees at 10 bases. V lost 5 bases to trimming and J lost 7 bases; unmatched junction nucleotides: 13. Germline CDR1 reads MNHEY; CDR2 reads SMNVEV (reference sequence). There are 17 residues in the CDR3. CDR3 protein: CASSIHRDRGDDGELFF. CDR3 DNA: TGTGCCAGCAGTATTCACCGGGACAGGGGTGACGACGGGGAGCTGTTTTTT.

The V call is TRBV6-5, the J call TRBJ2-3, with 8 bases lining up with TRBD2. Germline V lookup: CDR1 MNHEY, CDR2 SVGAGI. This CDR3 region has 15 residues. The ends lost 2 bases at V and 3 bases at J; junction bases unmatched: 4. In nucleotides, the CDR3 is TGTGCCAGCAGTTACCTAAGCGGGAGTACAGATACGCAGTATTTT. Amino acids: CASSYLSGSTDTQYF.

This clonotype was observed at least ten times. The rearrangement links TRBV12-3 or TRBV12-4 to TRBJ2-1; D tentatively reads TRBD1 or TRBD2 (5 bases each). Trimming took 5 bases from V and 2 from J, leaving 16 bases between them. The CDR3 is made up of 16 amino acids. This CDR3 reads CASSRRSLGAYNEQFF. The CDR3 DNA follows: TGTGCCAGCAGTCGCCGAAGTTTGGGGGCCTACAATGAGCAGTTCTTC.

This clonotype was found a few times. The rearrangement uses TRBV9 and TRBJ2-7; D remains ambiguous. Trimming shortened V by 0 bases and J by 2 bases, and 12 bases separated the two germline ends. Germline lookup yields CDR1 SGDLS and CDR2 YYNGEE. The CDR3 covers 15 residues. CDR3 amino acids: CASSVEDRSPYEQYF. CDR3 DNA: TGTGCCAGCAGCGTAGAGGACCGGAGCCCCTACGAGCAGTACTTC.

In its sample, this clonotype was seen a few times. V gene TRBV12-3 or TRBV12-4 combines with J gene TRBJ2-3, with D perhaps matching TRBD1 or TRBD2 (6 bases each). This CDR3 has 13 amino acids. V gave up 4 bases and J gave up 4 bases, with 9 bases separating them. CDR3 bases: TGTGCCAGCAGTTCCGGGGGCCCAGATACGCAGTATTTT. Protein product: CASSSGGPDTQYF.

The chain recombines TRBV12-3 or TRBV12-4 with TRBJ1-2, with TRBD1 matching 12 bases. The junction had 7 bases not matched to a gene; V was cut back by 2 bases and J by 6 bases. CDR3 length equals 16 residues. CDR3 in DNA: TGTGCCAGCAGTTTAAGGGACAGGGGGCGAGGGGATGGCTACACCTTC. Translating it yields CASSLRDRGRGDGYTF.

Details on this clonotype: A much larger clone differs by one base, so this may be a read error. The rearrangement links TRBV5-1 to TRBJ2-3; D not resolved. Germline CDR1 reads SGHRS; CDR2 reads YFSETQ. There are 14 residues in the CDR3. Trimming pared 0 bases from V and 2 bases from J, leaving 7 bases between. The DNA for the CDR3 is TGCGCCAGCAGCTTGGACAGATTCACAGATACGCAGTATTTT. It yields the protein CASSLDRFTDTQYF.

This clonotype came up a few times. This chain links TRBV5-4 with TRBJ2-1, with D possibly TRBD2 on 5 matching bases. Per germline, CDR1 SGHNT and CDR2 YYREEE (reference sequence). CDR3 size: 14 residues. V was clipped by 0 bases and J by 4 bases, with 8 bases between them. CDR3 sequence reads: CASSLAAAYNEQFF. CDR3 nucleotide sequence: TGTGCCAGCAGCTTGGCAGCGGCTTACAATGAGCAGTTCTTC.

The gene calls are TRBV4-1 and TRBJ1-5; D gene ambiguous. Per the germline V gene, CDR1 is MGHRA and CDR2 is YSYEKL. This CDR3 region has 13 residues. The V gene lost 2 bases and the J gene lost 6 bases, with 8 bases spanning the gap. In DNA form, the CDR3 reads TGCGCCAGCAGCCAACCCTTGTCTCAGCCCCAGCATTTT. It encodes CASSQPLSQPQHF.

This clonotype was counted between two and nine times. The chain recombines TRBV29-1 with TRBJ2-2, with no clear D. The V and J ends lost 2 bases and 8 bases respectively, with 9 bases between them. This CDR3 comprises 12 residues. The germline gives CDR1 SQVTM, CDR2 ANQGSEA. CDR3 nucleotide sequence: TGCAGCGTTGAACGCGAGAGAGGGGAGCTGTTTTTT. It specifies CSVERERGELFF.

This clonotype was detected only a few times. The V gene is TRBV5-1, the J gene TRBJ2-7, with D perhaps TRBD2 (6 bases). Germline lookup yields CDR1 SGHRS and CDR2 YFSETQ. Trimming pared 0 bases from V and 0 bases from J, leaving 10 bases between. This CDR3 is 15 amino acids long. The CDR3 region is CASSLVGTYSYEQYF. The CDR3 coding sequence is TGCGCCAGCAGCTTGGTGGGGACTTACTCCTACGAGCAGTACTTC.

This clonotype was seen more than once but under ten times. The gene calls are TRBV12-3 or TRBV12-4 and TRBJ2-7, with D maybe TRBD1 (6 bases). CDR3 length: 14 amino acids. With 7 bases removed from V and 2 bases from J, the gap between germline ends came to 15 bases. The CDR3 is CASNKQGDAYEQYF. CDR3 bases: TGTGCCAGCAACAAACAGGGTGATGCCTACGAGCAGTACTTC.

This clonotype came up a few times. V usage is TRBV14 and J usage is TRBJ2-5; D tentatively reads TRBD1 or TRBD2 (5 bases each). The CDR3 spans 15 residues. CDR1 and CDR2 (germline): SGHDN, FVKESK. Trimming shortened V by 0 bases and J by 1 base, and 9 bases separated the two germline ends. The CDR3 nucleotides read TGTGCCAGCAGCCAAGACAATGGGGGCCAAGAGACCCAGTACTTC. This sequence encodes CASSQDNGGQETQYF.

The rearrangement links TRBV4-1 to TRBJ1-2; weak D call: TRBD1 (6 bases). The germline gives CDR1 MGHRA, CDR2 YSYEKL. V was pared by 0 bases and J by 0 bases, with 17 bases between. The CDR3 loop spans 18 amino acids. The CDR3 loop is CASSQEIAGQTSNYGYTF. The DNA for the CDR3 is TGCGCCAGCAGCCAAGAAATAGCCGGACAGACCTCTAACTATGGCTACACCTTC.

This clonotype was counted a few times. CDR3 DNA: TGCAGCGTTACTGATAGCAATCAGCCCCAGCATTTT. This codes for CSVTDSNQPQHF. The chain combines TRBV20-1 with TRBJ1-5, with D unclear. Germline lookup yields CDR1 DFQATT and CDR2 SNEGSKA (reference sequence). This CDR3 has 12 amino acids.